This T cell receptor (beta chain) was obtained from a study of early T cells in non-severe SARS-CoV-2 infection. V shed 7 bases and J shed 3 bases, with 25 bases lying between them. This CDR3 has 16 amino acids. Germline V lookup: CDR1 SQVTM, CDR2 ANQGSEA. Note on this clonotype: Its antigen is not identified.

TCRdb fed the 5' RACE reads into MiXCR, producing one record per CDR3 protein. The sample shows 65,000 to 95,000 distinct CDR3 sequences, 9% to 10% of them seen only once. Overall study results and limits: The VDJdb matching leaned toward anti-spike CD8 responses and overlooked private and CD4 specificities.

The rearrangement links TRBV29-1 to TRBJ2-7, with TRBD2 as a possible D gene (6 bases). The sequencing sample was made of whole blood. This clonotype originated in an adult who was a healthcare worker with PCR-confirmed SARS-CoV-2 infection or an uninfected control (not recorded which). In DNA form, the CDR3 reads TGCAGCGCCATCGCGGCCCCCGCGGGACGGATCTACGAGCAGTACTTC. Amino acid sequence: CSAIAAPAGRIYEQYF.